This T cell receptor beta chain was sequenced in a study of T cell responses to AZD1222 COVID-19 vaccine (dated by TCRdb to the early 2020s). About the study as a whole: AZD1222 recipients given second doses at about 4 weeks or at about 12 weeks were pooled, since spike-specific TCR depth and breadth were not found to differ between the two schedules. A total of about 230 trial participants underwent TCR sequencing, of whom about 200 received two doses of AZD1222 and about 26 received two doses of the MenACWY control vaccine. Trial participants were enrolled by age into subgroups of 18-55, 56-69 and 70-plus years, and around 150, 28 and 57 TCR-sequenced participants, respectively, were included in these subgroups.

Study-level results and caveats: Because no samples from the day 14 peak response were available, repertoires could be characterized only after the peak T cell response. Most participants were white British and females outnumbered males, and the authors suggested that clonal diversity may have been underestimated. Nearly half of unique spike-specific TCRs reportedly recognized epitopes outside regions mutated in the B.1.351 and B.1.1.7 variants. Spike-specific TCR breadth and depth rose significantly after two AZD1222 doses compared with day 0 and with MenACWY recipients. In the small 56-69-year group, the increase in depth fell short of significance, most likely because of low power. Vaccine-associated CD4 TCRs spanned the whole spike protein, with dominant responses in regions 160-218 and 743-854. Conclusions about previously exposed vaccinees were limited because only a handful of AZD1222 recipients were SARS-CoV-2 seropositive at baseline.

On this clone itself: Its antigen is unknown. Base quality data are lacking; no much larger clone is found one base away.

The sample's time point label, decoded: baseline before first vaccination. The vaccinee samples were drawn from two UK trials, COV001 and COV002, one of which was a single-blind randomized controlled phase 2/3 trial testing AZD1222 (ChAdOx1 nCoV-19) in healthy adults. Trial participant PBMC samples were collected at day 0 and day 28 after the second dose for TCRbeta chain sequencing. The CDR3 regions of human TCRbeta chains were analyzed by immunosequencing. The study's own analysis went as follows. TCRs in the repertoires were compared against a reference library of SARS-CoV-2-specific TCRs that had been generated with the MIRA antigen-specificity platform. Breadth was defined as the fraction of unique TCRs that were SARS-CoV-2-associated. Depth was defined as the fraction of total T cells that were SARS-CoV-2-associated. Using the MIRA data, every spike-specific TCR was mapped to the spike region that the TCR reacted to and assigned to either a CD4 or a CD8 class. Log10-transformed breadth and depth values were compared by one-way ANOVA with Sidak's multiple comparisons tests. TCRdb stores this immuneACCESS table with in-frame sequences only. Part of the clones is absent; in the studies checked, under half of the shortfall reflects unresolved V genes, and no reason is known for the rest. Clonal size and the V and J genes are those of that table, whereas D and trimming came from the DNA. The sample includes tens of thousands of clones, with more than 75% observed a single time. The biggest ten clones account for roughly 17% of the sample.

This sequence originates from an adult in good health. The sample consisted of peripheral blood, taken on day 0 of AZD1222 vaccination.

The CDR3 region has the sequence CASSKDGGQDSLSYNSPLHF. The DNA reads as follows: TGTGCCAGCAGCAAAGACGGGGGACAGGATTCCCTCTCCTATAATTCACCCCTCCACTTT. The chain was built from TRBV21-1 and TRBJ1-6; the D call of TRBD1 is as the table states it, not checked on the DNA. TRBV21-1 is an annotated pseudogene. The cysteine opens and the phenylalanine closes a CDR3 of 20 amino acids. The read is trimmed to its CDR3 DNA, 60 bases read in frame from base 1.